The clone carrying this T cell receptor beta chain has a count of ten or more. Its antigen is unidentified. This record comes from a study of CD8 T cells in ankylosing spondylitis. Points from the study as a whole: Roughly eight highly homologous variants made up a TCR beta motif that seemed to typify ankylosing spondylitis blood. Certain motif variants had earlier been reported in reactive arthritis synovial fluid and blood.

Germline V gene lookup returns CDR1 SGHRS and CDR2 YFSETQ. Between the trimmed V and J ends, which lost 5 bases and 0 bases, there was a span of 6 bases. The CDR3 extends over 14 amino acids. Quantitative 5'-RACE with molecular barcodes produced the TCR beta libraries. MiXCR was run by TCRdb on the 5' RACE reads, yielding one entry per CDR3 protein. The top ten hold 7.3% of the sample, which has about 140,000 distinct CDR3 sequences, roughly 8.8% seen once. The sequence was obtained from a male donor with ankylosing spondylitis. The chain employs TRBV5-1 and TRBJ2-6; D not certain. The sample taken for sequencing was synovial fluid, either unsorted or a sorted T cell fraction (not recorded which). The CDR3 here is CASRNPSGANVLTF. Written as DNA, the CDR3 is TGCGCCAGCAGGAACCCCTCTGGGGCCAACGTCCTGACTTTC.